The TCR beta chain described here comes from a study of beta chain features in type 1 diabetes. Study-wide findings and caveats: Type 1 diabetes patients had TCRB CDR3s that were shorter (moderately but significantly so) in all four CD4+ subsets. The naive, central memory and Treg TCRB repertoires of patients appeared to be more similar to one another than those of healthy donors. Whether HLA type influences TCRB rearrangement remained unresolved here.

To note about this clone: Its antigen is still unknown.

The entirety of the isolated RNA underwent reverse transcription, so expressed TCRB transcripts were sequenced. Assay: immunoSEQ multiplex PCR; the TCRdb copy retains only in-frame clones and omits some. The sample has roughly 350,000 clones, approximately 10% seen once. Once sorted, every population was more than 98% pure. The source material was naive CD4+ T cells from blood. This receptor was obtained from a woman aged 25 to 39 in good health.

The DNA of the CDR3 is TGTGCCTGGAGTGACCCCCTAGCGGGAGGTTACTCCTACGAGCAGTACTTC. It yields the protein CAWSDPLAGGYSYEQYF. This chain connects TRBV30 to TRBJ2-7, with 11 bases fitting TRBD2. The CDR3 is 17 amino acids. The trim removed 1 base at V and 0 bases at J, leaving 8 bases unmatched. From germline, CDR1 is GTSNPN and CDR2 SVGIG (reference sequence).